This T cell receptor (beta chain) was documented in a study of tumor-infiltrating lymphocytes in primary liver carcinoma. Germline DNA was also extracted, with blood RNA taken from unsorted whole blood. From germline, CDR1 is ENHRY and CDR2 SYGVKD. This CDR3 has 13 residues. V lost 3 bases and J 5 bases, leaving 11 bases between the germline ends. TCR beta cDNA was made from 500 ng total RNA with a constant-region primer. Slightly modified ARM-PCR with three nested multiplex PCR rounds yielded TCR beta libraries. Running 9 to 11 cycles apiece, the first two PCR rounds relied on TRBV1-TRBV30 forward primers together with a C-beta reverse primer. TCRdb fed the multiplex PCR reads into MiXCR, producing one record per CDR3 protein. Among 300,000 to 400,000 distinct CDR3 sequences listed, approximately 65% were seen once.

The sequence came from a man between 35 and 55 years old with primary liver carcinoma and hepatitis B virus infection. The material sequenced was peripheral blood. The J gene is TRBJ2-7, the V gene TRBV10-3; D not resolved. CDR3 sequence: CAISERVHNEQYF. In DNA, the CDR3 is TGTGCCATCAGTGAAAGGGTACATAACGAGCAGTACTTC.